What follows are 11 T cell receptor beta chains derived from one specimen sequenced in a study of response to subunit inactivated influenza vaccine. In TCRdb, the RT-PCR reads were re-called with MiXCR into one record per CDR3 protein. The sample comprises around 300,000 distinct CDR3 sequences, 22% of which are singletons, and 9% to 12% rests with the top ten. This sample comprised PBMCs from blood, obtained less than 22 months after vaccination. The receptors were sampled from a man aged 45-69 years who received an inactivated influenza vaccine.

This clonotype came up a few times. The chain links TRBV6-1 to TRBJ2-6, with a weak D call TRBD1 (5 bases). Germline V gene lookup returns CDR1 MNHNS and CDR2 SASEGT. V lost 5 bases to trimming and J lost 3 bases, with 8 bases between them. The CDR3 totals 14 residues. CDR3 region: CASSPGFGANVLTF. Written as DNA, the CDR3 is TGTGCCAGCAGTCCAGGGTTTGGGGCCAACGTCCTGACTTTC.

The V and J genes are TRBV5-1 and TRBJ1-2; 10 bases line up with TRBD1. This CDR3 spans 13 amino acids. CDR1 and CDR2 from the germline V gene are SGHRS and YFSETQ. With V trimmed by 4 bases and J by 6 bases, 3 bases remained unmatched. Written as DNA, the CDR3 is TGCGCCAGCAGCCGGGACAGGGGAAATGGCTACACCTTC. Protein product: CASSRDRGNGYTF.

This clonotype showed up just a few times. This may come from a read error, since a much larger clone is one base off. The chain has TRBV12-3 or TRBV12-4 and TRBJ2-1, with D unresolved. This CDR3 region has 10 residues. V shed 6 bases and J shed 7 bases, with 4 bases lying between them. In nucleotides, the CDR3 is TGTGCCAGCAGGTGGAATGAGCAGTTCTTC. It translates to CASRWNEQFF.

This clonotype was seen a few times. The chain is built from TRBV25-1 and TRBJ1-3; 8 bases are a match to TRBD1. The ends lost 9 bases at V and 1 base at J; junction bases unmatched: 5. This CDR3 contains 14 residues. Looked up from germline, CDR1 is MGHDK and CDR2 is SYGVNS. The DNA for the CDR3 is TGTGCCAGTAAGGGACAGGTGTCTGGAAACACCATATATTTT. Amino acids: CASKGQVSGNTIYF.

The J gene is TRBJ1-2, the V gene TRBV5-1; D possibly corresponds to TRBD1 (6 bases). CDR1 is SGHRS and CDR2 is YFSETQ in the germline V gene. This CDR3 region has 17 residues. With 2 bases removed from V and 2 bases from J, the gap between germline ends came to 19 bases. CDR3 DNA: TGCGCCAGCAGCTTTGGCAACAGGCAGGGGAGCAACTATGGCTACACCTTC. Amino acid sequence: CASSFGNRQGSNYGYTF.

The chain uses TRBV11-2 and TRBJ2-1; 8 bases are a match to TRBD2. The CDR3 is 15 residues long. Germline CDR1 and CDR2: SGHAT and FQNNGV. The ends lost 8 bases at V and 7 bases at J; junction bases unmatched: 13. The CDR3 nucleotides are TGTGCCAGCTTGACGGGGAGCGGGAGTATGAATGAGCAGTTCTTC. Its translation is CASLTGSGSMNEQFF.

This clonotype was picked up many times. V gene TRBV3-1 combines with J gene TRBJ1-1, with no clear D. CDR3 size: 12 residues. V was clipped by 1 base and J by 8 bases, with 8 bases between them. Germline values: CDR1 LGHDT, CDR2 YNNKEL (reference sequence). CDR3 sequence (DNA): TGTGCCAGCAGCCAAGCGAGGGCCGAAGCTTTCTTT. This translates into CASSQARAEAFF.

The V gene is TRBV4-3, the J gene TRBJ1-1; 7 bases agree with TRBD1. The germline V gene has CDR1 LGHNA and CDR2 YSLEER. Trimming cost V 1 base and J 5 bases; bases outside gene matches: 16. The CDR3 is 18 residues long. CDR3 in amino acids: CASSQARGQLGGKTEAFF. The DNA for the CDR3 is TGCGCCAGCAGCCAAGCGCGGGGACAGCTGGGGGGTAAGACTGAAGCTTTCTTT.

This clonotype was observed a handful of times. The chain links TRBV5-1 to TRBJ1-5, with 9 bases that match TRBD1. Germline V gene data show CDR1 as SGHRS and CDR2 as YFSETQ. The CDR3 is made up of 14 amino acids. Losses at the gene ends were 0 bases for V and 10 bases for J; bases not matched to a gene: 5. CDR3 sequence (DNA): TGCGCCAGCAGCTTGGGACAGGGGGTGGATCCCCAGCATTTT. As protein: CASSLGQGVDPQHF.

The chain is built from TRBV7-9 and TRBJ2-7, with 12 bases aligning to TRBD2. V was pared by 3 bases and J by 4 bases, with 4 bases of the junction left unmatched. The CDR3 sequence is 15 residues long. CDR1 is SEHNR and CDR2 is FQNEAQ in the germline V gene (reference sequence). This chain's CDR3 is CASSFSTSGRYEQYF. Written as DNA, the CDR3 is TGTGCCAGCAGCTTCAGCACTAGCGGGAGGTACGAGCAGTACTTC.

As DNA, the CDR3 is TGTGCCAGCAGCCCCGGACAGGGACGTGGAGGGGCTGAAGCTTTCTTT. Its protein is CASSPGQGRGGAEAFF. The rearrangement joins TRBV6-2 or TRBV6-3 to TRBJ1-1; 8 bases align to TRBD1. The germline V gene encodes CDR1 MNHEY and CDR2 SVGEGT. Trimming removed 6 bases from V and 6 bases from J; junction bases left unmatched: 15. CDR3 length: 16 residues.